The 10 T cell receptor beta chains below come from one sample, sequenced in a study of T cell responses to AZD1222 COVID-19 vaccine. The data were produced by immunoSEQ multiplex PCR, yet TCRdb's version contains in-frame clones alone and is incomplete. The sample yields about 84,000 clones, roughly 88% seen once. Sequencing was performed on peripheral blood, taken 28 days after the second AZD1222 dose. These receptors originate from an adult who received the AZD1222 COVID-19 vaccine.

CDR3 DNA sequence: TGCGCCAGCAGCGCCGGGACAGGGGGCACAGATACGCAGTATTTT. Residues: CASSAGTGGTDTQYF. The chain couples TRBV5-1 to TRBJ2-3; 10 bases align to TRBD1. The germline V gene encodes CDR1 SGHRS and CDR2 YFSETQ. This CDR3 is built from 15 residues. Losses at the gene ends were 4 bases for V and 1 base for J; bases not matched to a gene: 3. The full variable domain, its missing parts supplied by reference TRBV5-1 and TRBJ2-3, is KAGVTQTPRYLIKTRGQQVTLSCSPISGHRSVSWYQQTPGQGLQFLFEYFSETQRNKGNFPGRFSGRQFSNSRSEMNVSTLELGDSALYLCASSAGTGGTDTQYFGPGTRLTVL.

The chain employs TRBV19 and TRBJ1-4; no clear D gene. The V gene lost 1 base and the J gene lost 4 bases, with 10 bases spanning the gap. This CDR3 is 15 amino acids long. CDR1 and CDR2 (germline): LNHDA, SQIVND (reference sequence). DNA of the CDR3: TGTGCCAGTAGTATAGGGCGAGGAGGTAATGAAAAACTGTTTTTT. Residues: CASSIGRGGNEKLFF. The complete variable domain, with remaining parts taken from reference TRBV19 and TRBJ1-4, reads DGGITQSPKYLFRKEGQNVTLSCEQNLNHDAMYWYRQDPGQGLRLIYYSQIVNDFQKGDIAEGYSVSREKKESFPLTVTSAQKNPTAFYLCASSIGRGGNEKLFFGSGTQLSVL.

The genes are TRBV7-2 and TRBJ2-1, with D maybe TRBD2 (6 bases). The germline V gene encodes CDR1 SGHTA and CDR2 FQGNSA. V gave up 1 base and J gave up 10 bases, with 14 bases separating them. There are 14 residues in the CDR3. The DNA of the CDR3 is TGTGCCAGCAGCTTAGATTTCTCGGACTACGAGCAGTTCTTC. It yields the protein CASSLDFSDYEQFF. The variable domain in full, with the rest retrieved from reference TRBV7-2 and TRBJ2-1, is GAGVSQSPSNKVTEKGKDVELRCDPISGHTALYWYRQSLGQGLEFLIYFQGNSAPDKSGLPSDRFSAERTGGSVSTLTIQRTQQEDSAVYLCASSLDFSDYEQFFGPGTRLTVL.

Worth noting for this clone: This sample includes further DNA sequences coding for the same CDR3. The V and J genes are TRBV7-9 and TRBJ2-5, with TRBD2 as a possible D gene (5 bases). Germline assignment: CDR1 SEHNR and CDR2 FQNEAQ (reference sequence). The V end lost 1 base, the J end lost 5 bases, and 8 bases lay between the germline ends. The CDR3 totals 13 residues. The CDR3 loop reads CASSLGGGETQYF. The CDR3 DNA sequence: TGTGCCAGCAGCTTAGGCGGCGGGGAGACCCAGTACTTC.

The CDR3 is CAWSVGHYLYNEQFF. The CDR3 region has the DNA TGTGCCTGGAGCGTCGGACACTACTTGTACAATGAGCAGTTCTTC. V is TRBV30 and J is TRBJ2-1; tentatively, D is TRBD1 (5 bases). Germline values: CDR1 GTSNPN, CDR2 SVGIG (reference sequence). The CDR3 sequence is 15 residues long. V was cut by 3 bases and J by 4 bases, with 16 bases left in between.

The CDR3 region has the DNA TGTGCCACCCAGAGGGACTACGAGCAGTACTTC. Protein product: CATQRDYEQYF. V gene TRBV7-9 combines with J gene TRBJ2-7; D perhaps matches TRBD2 (5 bases). Germline-derived CDR1 and CDR2 are SEHNR and FQNEAQ (reference sequence). The CDR3 runs to 11 residues. The V and J ends lost 10 bases and 3 bases respectively, with 10 bases between them.

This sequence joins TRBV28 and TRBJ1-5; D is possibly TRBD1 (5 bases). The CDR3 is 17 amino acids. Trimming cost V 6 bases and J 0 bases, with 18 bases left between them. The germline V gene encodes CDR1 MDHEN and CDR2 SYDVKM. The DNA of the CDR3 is TGTGCCAGCAGCTTTGGGACGGGGCTAATTAGCAATCAGCCCCAGCATTTT. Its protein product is CASSFGTGLISNQPQHF.

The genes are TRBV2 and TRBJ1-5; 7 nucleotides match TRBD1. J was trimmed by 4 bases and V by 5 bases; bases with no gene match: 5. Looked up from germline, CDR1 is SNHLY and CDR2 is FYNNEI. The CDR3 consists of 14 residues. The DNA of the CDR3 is TGTGCCAGCAGTTATTCAGGGGGTAATCAGCCCCAGCATTTT. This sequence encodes CASSYSGGNQPQHF.

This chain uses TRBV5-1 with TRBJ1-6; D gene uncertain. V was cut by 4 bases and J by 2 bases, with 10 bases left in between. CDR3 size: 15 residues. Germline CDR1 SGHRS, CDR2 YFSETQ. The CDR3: CASSREKAYNSPLHF. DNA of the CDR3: TGCGCCAGCAGCCGCGAGAAAGCCTATAATTCACCCCTCCACTTT.

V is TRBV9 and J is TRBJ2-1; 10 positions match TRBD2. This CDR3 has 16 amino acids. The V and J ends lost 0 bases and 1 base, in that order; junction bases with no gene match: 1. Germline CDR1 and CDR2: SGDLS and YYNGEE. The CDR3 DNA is TGTGCCAGCAGCGTAGTAGCGGGGGGATCCTACAATGAGCAGTTCTTC. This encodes CASSVVAGGSYNEQFF.